One sample yielded the 21 T cell receptor beta chains listed below, sequenced in a study of beta chain features in type 1 diabetes. Study-level results: There was a moderate but significant shortening of TCRB CDR3s in all four CD4+ subsets of Type 1 diabetes patients.

Investigators reverse transcribed all isolated RNA, so they sequenced expressed TCRB transcripts. The assay was immunoSEQ multiplex PCR, and TCRdb's table has in-frame clones only and misses some. The table includes roughly 300,000 clones, 14% detected once. Their target antigens are unknown. Sequenced material: naive CD4+ T cells from blood. These TCRs come from a man younger than 40 with type 1 diabetes.

This chain links TRBV29-1 with TRBJ2-7, with TRBD1 matching 9 bases. The junction had 7 bases not matched to a gene; V was cut back by 6 bases and J by 4 bases. The CDR3 consists of 13 residues. Germline CDR1 reads SQVTM; CDR2 reads ANQGSEA. In DNA form, the CDR3 reads TGCAGCGTGGGGACAGGGATGGGTTACGAGCAGTACTTC. This sequence encodes CSVGTGMGYEQYF.

The chain couples TRBV25-1 to TRBJ1-4; TRBD1 matches at 8 bases. There are 15 residues in the CDR3. J lost 7 bases, V lost 5 bases, and 9 bases had no gene match. CDR1 MGHDK and CDR2 SYGVNS come from the germline V gene. CDR3 DNA sequence: TGTGCCAGCAGTATACGGACAGGGATCATTGAAAAACTGTTTTTT. This sequence encodes CASSIRTGIIEKLFF.

A single count supports this clone. The chain combines TRBV4-1 with TRBJ2-1, with 13 bases fitting TRBD2. This CDR3 is built from 17 residues. From germline, CDR1 is MGHRA and CDR2 YSYEKL. Losses at the gene ends were 5 bases for V and 0 bases for J; bases not matched to a gene: 4. The CDR3 protein is CASSKRTSGSSYNEQFF. In nucleotides, the CDR3 is TGCGCCAGCAGCAAACGGACTAGCGGGAGCTCCTACAATGAGCAGTTCTTC.

This clone appeared a few times. The chain links TRBV2 to TRBJ1-2; D gene uncertain. V was clipped by 5 bases and J by 4 bases, with 5 bases between them. From germline, CDR1 is SNHLY and CDR2 FYNNEI. The CDR3 sequence is 11 residues long. The CDR3 DNA follows: TGTGCCAGCAGTTTACTCTATGGCTACACCTTC. Protein product: CASSLLYGYTF.

The chain carries TRBV5-1 and TRBJ2-1; TRBD2 is a possible D gene (6 bases). Trimming shortened V by 4 bases and J by 4 bases, and 15 bases separated the two germline ends. The CDR3 runs to 15 residues. In germline, CDR1 is SGHRS, CDR2 YFSETQ. CDR3 DNA: TGCGCCAGCAGCAGACGTAGCGGAACATACAATGAGCAGTTCTTC. Translating it yields CASSRRSGTYNEQFF.

The V gene is TRBV14, the J gene TRBJ1-5, with D uncertain. CDR3 length equals 12 residues. Germline loops: CDR1 SGHDN, CDR2 FVKESK. The V end lost 6 bases, the J end lost 10 bases, and 13 bases lay between the germline ends. CDR3 sequence: CASSYLPGPQHF. Here the CDR3 DNA reads TGTGCCAGCAGTTACCTACCGGGACCCCAGCATTTT.

The V and J genes are TRBV7-2 and TRBJ2-5, with 10 bases aligning to TRBD2. J gave up 6 bases and V 7 bases, and 8 bases lay outside the gene matches. Germline V gene lookup returns CDR1 SGHTA and CDR2 FQGNSA. The CDR3 consists of 14 residues. The CDR3 protein is CASNLAGVGQTQYF. As DNA, the CDR3 is TGTGCCAGCAATCTAGCGGGAGTGGGCCAGACCCAGTACTTC.

This chain joins TRBV27 and TRBJ2-7, with D maybe TRBD2 (6 bases). The CDR3 is 14 amino acids. Germline CDR1 reads MNHEY; CDR2 reads SMNVEV (reference sequence). V lost 5 bases to trimming and J lost 6 bases, with 17 bases between them. CDR3 amino acids: CASSPGTPEIEQYF. CDR3 coding DNA: TGTGCCAGCAGTCCCGGGACTCCAGAGATCGAGCAGTACTTC.

This clone occurred a few times. In DNA form, the CDR3 reads TGTGCCAGCAGTTGGCAGGTTCAAGAGACCCAGTACTTC. This sequence encodes CASSWQVQETQYF. The gene calls are TRBV6-6 and TRBJ2-5; D remains ambiguous. Germline assignment: CDR1 MNHNY and CDR2 SVGAGI (reference sequence). CDR3 length: 13 residues. Deletions cut 4 bases from V and 2 bases from J, with 8 bases between.

The V call is TRBV5-1, the J call TRBJ1-4; D gene ambiguous. Germline V gives CDR1 SGHRS, CDR2 YFSETQ. This CDR3 is 13 amino acids long. Trimming removed 1 base at V and 5 bases at J, with 6 bases between. This CDR3 reads CASSLRGNEKLFF. The CDR3 DNA reads TGCGCCAGCAGCTTGAGAGGGAATGAAAAACTGTTTTTT. Full variable domain (outside the CDR3, taken from reference TRBV5-1 and TRBJ1-4): KAGVTQTPRYLIKTRGQQVTLSCSPISGHRSVSWYQQTPGQGLQFLFEYFSETQRNKGNFPGRFSGRQFSNSRSEMNVSTLELGDSALYLCASSLRGNEKLFFGSGTQLSVL.

The V call is TRBV19, the J call TRBJ1-5; TRBD1 agrees at 8 bases. Looked up from germline, CDR1 is LNHDA and CDR2 is SQIVND (reference sequence). V gave up 6 bases and J gave up 4 bases; unmatched junction bases: 2. The CDR3 length is 13 residues. The CDR3 is CASRNRGNQPQHF. CDR3 DNA sequence: TGTGCCAGTAGAAACAGGGGGAATCAGCCCCAGCATTTT.

The chain uses TRBV14 and TRBJ2-5; no reliable D call. Germline V lookup: CDR1 SGHDN, CDR2 FVKESK. The V end was cut by 2 bases, the J end by 2 bases, with 12 bases between. The CDR3 spans 15 residues. The CDR3 coding sequence is TGTGCCAGCAGCCAAAGGTTTTCGAGGCAAGAGACCCAGTACTTC. Encoded protein: CASSQRFSRQETQYF. Supplemented by reference TRBV14 and TRBJ2-5, the full variable domain reads EAGVTQFPSHSVIEKGQTVTLRCDPISGHDNLYWYRRVMGKEIKFLLHFVKESKQDESGMPNNRFLAERTGGTYSTLKVQPAELEDSGVYFCASSQRFSRQETQYFGPGTRLLVL.

This clone was seen a few times. The chain has TRBV11-2 and TRBJ2-2, with TRBD2 matching over 7 bases. CDR1 is SGHAT and CDR2 is FQNNGV in the germline V gene. This CDR3 has 14 residues. With 4 bases clipped from V and 7 bases from J, the junction kept 6 bases outside the gene matches. CDR3 sequence reads: CASSWRLAIGELFF. For the CDR3, the DNA is TGTGCCAGCAGCTGGCGACTAGCAATCGGGGAGCTGTTTTTT.

The J gene is TRBJ2-3, the V gene TRBV11-2, with a tentative D call TRBD1 (6 bases). Trimming removed 2 bases from V and 0 bases from J, with 15 bases in between. CDR3 size: 17 residues. Germline lookup yields CDR1 SGHAT and CDR2 FQNNGV. CDR3 bases: TGTGCCAGCAGCTTAAGGGTCAACAGGGAGAGCACAGATACGCAGTATTTT. As protein: CASSLRVNRESTDTQYF.

There are a few counts of this clone. The genes are TRBV13 and TRBJ1-1; D remains unclear. V was clipped by 4 bases and J by 1 base, with 7 bases between them. Germline CDR1 reads PRHDT; CDR2 reads FYEKMQ (reference sequence). The CDR3 length is 13 residues. CDR3 sequence: CASSSIPNTEAFF. In DNA form, the CDR3 reads TGTGCCAGCAGCTCCATCCCGAACACTGAAGCTTTCTTT.

This clone was observed a few times. This chain links TRBV7-3 with TRBJ2-1; 7 nucleotides align to TRBD1. J was trimmed by 4 bases and V by 5 bases; bases with no gene match: 5. Germline V CDR1 and CDR2: SGHTA, FQGTGA. CDR3 length: 14 residues. The CDR3 DNA is TGTGCCAGCAGCCGGGACAGCCAGTACAATGAGCAGTTCTTC. Its protein is CASSRDSQYNEQFF.

The V and J genes are TRBV27 and TRBJ2-3, with TRBD2 matching over 13 bases. V lost 5 bases and J lost 4; bases outside the gene matches: 6. Germline V lookup: CDR1 MNHEY, CDR2 SMNVEV (reference sequence). The CDR3 runs to 16 residues. CDR3 in amino acids: CASSLRLAGGPDTQYF. In DNA, the CDR3 is TGTGCCAGCAGTCTGAGACTAGCGGGAGGTCCAGATACGCAGTATTTT.

This clone was observed a handful of times. The chain joins TRBV9 to TRBJ2-1, with D hard to call. The CDR3 runs to 16 residues. Germline V gene sequence: CDR1 SGDLS, CDR2 YYNGEE. Trimming shortened V by 0 bases and J by 5 bases, and 15 bases separated the two germline ends. In DNA form, the CDR3 reads TGTGCCAGCAGCGTAGTCGGCGCAGGTGGCCACAATGAGCAGTTCTTC. This sequence encodes CASSVVGAGGHNEQFF.

The V call is TRBV6-5, the J call TRBJ2-7; D unresolved. The V end lost 0 bases, the J end lost 0 bases, and 9 bases lay between the germline ends. The CDR3 is 15 amino acids. Germline lookup yields CDR1 MNHEY and CDR2 SVGAGI. Here the CDR3 reads CASSYSATLSYEQYF. The CDR3 DNA is TGTGCCAGCAGTTACTCGGCCACGCTCTCCTACGAGCAGTACTTC.

The V gene is TRBV18, the J gene TRBJ2-7; D possibly corresponds to TRBD2 (5 bases). V shed 2 bases and J shed 0 bases, with 11 bases lying between them. The germline V gene has CDR1 KGHSH and CDR2 LQKENI. The CDR3 has 15 residues. DNA of the CDR3: TGTGCCAGCTCACCAACAGAAGGGAGCTCCTACGAGCAGTACTTC. Residues: CASSPTEGSSYEQYF.

This clone came up once. The rearrangement uses TRBV6-5 and TRBJ2-7, with D perhaps TRBD2 (6 bases). V was cut by 0 bases and J by 2 bases, with 11 bases left in between. Germline lookup yields CDR1 MNHEY and CDR2 SVGAGI. This CDR3 is built from 15 residues. The CDR3 region has the DNA TGTGCCAGCAGTTACTCGGGGGAGGCCACCTACGAGCAGTACTTC. Protein product: CASSYSGEATYEQYF.